The clone carrying this TCR beta chain was detected a few times. The data were obtained in a study of blood T cell repertoires in COVID-19. Study-level background: There were acute and convalescent COVID-19 samples, and they came from the United States, Italy and Spain.

Germline lookup yields CDR1 GTSNPN and CDR2 SVGIG (reference sequence). CDR3 length equals 12 residues. J was trimmed by 4 bases and V by 5 bases; bases with no gene match: 3. Assay: immunoSEQ multiplex PCR; the TCRdb copy retains only in-frame clones and omits some. Here the sample spans around 220,000 clones, 65% to 85% being singletons. The clonotype originates from a woman older than 75 with acute or convalescent COVID-19. The specimen sequenced was peripheral blood. This chain uses TRBV30 with TRBJ2-7; 9 bases are a match to TRBD1. DNA of the CDR3: TGTGCCTGGGGGGACAGGGTTTACGAGCAGTACTTC. Translating it yields CAWGDRVYEQYF.